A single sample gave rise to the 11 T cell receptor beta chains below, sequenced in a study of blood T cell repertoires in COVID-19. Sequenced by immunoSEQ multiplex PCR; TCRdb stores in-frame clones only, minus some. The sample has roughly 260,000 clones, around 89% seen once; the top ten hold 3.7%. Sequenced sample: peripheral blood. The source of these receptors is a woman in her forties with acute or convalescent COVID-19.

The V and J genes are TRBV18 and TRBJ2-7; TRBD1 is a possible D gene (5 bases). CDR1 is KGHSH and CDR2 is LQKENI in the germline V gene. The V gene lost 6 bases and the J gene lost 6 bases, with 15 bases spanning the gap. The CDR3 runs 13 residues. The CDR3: CASSPRDRGEQYV. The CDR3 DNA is TGTGCCAGCTCCCCAAGAGACAGAGGCGAGCAGTACGTC.

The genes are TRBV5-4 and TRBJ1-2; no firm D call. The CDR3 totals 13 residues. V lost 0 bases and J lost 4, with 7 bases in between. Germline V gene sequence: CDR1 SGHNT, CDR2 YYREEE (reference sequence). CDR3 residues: CASSLGGSYGYTF. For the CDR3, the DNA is TGTGCCAGCAGCTTGGGAGGGTCCTATGGCTACACCTTC.

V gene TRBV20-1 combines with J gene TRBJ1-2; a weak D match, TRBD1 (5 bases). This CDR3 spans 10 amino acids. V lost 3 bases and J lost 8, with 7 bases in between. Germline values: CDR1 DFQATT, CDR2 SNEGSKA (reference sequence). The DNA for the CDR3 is TGCAGTGCTAGGCCAGGGGGCTACACCTTC. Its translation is CSARPGGYTF.

CDR3 amino acids: CASSVGQLTGANVLTF. The CDR3 nucleotides are TGTGCCAGCAGCGTAGGGCAGTTGACTGGGGCCAACGTCCTGACTTTC. J is TRBJ2-6 and V is TRBV9; no reliable D call. The CDR3 extends over 16 amino acids. The germline V gene encodes CDR1 SGDLS and CDR2 YYNGEE. Trimming removed 0 bases at V and 2 bases at J, with 9 bases between.

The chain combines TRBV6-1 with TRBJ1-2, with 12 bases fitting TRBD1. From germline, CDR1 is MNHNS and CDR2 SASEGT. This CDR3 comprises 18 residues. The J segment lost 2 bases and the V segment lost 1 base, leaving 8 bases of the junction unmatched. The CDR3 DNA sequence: TGTGCCAGCAGTGAAGTTGGGGACAGGGGGCTTGGGAACTATGGCTACACCTTC. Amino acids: CASSEVGDRGLGNYGYTF.

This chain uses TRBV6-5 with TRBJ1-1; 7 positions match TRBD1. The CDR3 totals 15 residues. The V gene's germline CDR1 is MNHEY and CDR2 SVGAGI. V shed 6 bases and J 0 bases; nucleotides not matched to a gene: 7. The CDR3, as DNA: TGTGCCAGCAGGTTAGGGGGCGCGGTGAACACTGAAGCTTTCTTT. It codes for CASRLGGAVNTEAFF.

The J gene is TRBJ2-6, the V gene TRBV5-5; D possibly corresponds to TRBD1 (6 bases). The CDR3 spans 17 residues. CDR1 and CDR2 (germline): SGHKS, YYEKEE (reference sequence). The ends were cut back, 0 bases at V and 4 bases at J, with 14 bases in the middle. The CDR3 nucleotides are TGTGCCAGCAGCTTGGTACAGGGCCGCTGGGGGGCCAACGTCCTGACTTTC. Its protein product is CASSLVQGRWGANVLTF. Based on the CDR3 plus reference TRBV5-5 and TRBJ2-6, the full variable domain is DAGVTQSPTHLIKTRGQQVTLRCSPISGHKSVSWYQQVLGQGPQFIFQYYEKEERGRGNFPDRFSARQFPNYSSELNVNALLLGDSALYLCASSLVQGRWGANVLTFGAGSRLTVL.

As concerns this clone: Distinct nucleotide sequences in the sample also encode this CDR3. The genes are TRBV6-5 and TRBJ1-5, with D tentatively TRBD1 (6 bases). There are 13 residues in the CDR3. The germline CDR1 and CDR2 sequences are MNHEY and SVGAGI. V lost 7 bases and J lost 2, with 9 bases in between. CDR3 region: CASTRGGNQPQHF. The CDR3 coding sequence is TGTGCCAGCACCAGGGGTGGCAATCAGCCCCAGCATTTT.

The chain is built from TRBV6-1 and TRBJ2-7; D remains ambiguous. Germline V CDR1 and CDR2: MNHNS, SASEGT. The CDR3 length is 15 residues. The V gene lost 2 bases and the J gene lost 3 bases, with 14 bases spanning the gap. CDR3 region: CASSESGTGRYEQYV. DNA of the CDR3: TGTGCCAGCAGTGAATCGGGTACGGGTCGCTACGAGCAGTACGTC.

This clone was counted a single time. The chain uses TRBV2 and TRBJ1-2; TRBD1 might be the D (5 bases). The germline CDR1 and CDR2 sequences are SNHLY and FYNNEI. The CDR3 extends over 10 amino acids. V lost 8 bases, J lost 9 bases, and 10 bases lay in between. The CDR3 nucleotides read TGTGCCAGCCCCCCGGACAGCTACACCTTC. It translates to CASPPDSYTF.

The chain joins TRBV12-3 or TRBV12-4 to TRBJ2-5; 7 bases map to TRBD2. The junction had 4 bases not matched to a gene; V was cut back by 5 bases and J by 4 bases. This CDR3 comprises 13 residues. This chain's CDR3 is CASSKRGSETQYF. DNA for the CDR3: TGTGCCAGCAGTAAGCGGGGCTCAGAGACCCAGTACTTC.